The 2 T cell receptor beta chains below were found in one sample sequenced in a study of response to subunit inactivated influenza vaccine. TCRdb used MiXCR to reprocess the RT-PCR reads, holding one entry per CDR3 protein. Here the sample spans 530,000 or so distinct CDR3 sequences, 14% being singletons. The input for sequencing was PBMCs from blood, taken about 11 days after vaccination. These receptors were obtained from a man aged 50-60 years who received an inactivated influenza vaccine.

This clonotype occurred a few times. V usage is TRBV27 and J usage is TRBJ1-6; the D gene is possibly TRBD1 (5 bases). The CDR3 has 15 amino acids. Germline lookup yields CDR1 MNHEY and CDR2 SMNVEV (reference sequence). V lost 5 bases, J lost 5 bases, and 13 bases lay in between. The CDR3 coding sequence is TGTGCCAGCAGTCCCAGGGTCCTAGATAATTCACCCCTCCACTTT. Amino acids: CASSPRVLDNSPLHF.

The chain has TRBV24-1 and TRBJ2-6; D unresolved. Per the germline V gene, CDR1 is KGHDR and CDR2 is SFDVKD. Trimming took off 3 bases at V and 5 bases at J, with 7 bases between the two ends. The CDR3 is 14 amino acids. Here the CDR3 DNA reads TGTGCCACCAGTGATCCCGGGCGGGCCAACGTCCTGACTTTC. It yields the protein CATSDPGRANVLTF.